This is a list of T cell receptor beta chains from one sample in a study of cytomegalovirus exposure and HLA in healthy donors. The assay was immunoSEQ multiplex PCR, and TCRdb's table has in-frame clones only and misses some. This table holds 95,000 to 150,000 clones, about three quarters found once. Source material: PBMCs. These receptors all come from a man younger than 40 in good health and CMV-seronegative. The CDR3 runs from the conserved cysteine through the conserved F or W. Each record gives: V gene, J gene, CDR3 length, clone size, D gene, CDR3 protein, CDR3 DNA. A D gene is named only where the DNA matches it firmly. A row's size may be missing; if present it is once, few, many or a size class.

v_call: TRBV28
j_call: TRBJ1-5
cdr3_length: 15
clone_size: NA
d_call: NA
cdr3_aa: CASSLQGGANQPQHF
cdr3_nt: TGTGCCAGCAGCCTACAAGGAGGGGCCAATCAGCCCCAGCATTTT

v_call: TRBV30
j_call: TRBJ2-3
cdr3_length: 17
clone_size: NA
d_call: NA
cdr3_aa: CAPWWGPWGESADTQYF
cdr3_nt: TGTGCCCCGTGGTGGGGCCCCTGGGGCGAATCAGCAGATACGCAGTATTTT

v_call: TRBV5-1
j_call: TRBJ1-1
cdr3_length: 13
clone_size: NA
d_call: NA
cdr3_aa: CASSLSPTAGAFF
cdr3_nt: TGCGCCAGCAGCTTGTCCCCCACGGCAGGAGCTTTCTTT

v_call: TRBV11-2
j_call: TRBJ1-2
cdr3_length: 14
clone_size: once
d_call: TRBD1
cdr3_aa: CASSEGQLYYGYTF
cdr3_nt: TGTGCCAGCAGCGAGGGACAGCTATACTATGGCTACACCTTC

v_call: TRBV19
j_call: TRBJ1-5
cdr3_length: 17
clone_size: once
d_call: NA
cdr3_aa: CASRIGTTRHSNQPQHF
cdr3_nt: TGTGCCAGTCGAATCGGGACAACTCGTCATAGCAATCAGCCCCAGCATTTT

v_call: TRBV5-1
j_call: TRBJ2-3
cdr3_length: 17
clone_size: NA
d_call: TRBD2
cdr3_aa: CASSLTSGGFSTDTQYF
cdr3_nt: TGCGCCAGCAGCTTGACTAGCGGGGGATTTAGTACAGATACGCAGTATTTT

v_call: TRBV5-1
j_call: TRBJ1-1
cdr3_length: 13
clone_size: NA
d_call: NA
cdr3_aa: CASSLEGDPEAFF
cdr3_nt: TGCGCCAGCAGCTTAGAGGGGGACCCTGAAGCTTTCTTT

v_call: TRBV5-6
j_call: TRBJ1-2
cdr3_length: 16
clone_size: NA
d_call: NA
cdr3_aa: CASSFPGLGRVEGYTF
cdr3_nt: TGTGCCAGCAGCTTCCCCGGTCTGGGCAGGGTGGAGGGCTACACCTTC

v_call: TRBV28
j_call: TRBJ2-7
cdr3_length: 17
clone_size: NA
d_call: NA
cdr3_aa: CASSLYWAEEPIYEQYF
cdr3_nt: TGTGCCAGCAGTTTATATTGGGCGGAGGAGCCAATCTACGAGCAGTACTTC

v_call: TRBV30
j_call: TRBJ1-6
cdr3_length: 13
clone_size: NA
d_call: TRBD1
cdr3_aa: CAWKGDRASPLHF
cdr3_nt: TGTGCCTGGAAGGGGGACAGGGCTTCACCCCTCCACTTT

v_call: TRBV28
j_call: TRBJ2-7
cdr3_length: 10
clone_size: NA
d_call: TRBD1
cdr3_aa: CAAGGSEQYF
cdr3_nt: TGTGCGGCAGGGGGCTCCGAGCAGTACTTC

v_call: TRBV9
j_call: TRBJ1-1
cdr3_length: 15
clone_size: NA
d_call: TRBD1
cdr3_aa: CASSPGGNRNTEAFF
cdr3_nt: TGTGCCAGCAGCCCAGGGGGCAACCGAAACACTGAAGCTTTCTTT

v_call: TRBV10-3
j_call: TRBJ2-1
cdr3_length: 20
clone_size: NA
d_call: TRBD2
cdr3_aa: CAISDVAGGPSTPNYNEQFF
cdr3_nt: TGTGCCATCAGTGATGTAGCGGGGGGGCCTTCAACACCTAACTACAATGAGCAGTTCTTC

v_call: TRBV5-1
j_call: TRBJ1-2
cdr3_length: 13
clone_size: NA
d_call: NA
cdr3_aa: CASRSGGHIGYTF
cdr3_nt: TGCGCCAGCAGGAGCGGGGGGCATATCGGCTACACCTTC

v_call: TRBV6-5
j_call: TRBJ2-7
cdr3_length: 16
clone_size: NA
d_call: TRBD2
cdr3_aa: CASSYSSGGAGYEQYF
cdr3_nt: TGTGCCAGCAGTTACTCTAGCGGGGGGGCCGGCTACGAGCAGTACTTC

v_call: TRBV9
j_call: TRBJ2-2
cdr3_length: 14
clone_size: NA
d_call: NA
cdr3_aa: CASSVATQTGELFF
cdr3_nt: TGTGCCAGCAGCGTAGCTACTCAAACCGGGGAGCTGTTTTTT

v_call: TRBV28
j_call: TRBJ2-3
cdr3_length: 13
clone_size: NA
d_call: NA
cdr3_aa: CASSLDGTDTQYF
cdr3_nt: TGTGCCAGCAGTTTAGACGGGACAGATACGCAGTATTTT

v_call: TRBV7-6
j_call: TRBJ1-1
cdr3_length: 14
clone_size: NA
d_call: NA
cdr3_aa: CASTIEVMNTEAFF
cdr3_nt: TGTGCCAGCACCATTGAGGTCATGAACACTGAAGCTTTCTTT

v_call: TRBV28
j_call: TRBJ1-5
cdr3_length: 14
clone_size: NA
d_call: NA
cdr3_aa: CASSPRGDYQAQHF
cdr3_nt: TGTGCCAGCAGTCCCAGGGGAGATTATCAGGCCCAGCATTTT

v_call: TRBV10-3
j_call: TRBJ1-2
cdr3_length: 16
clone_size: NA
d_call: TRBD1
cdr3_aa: CAISEYGTGGTYGYTF
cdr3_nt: TGTGCCATCAGTGAGTATGGGACAGGGGGCACCTATGGCTACACCTTC

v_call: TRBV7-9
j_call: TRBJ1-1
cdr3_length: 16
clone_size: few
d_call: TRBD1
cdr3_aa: CSSSLEGQGWDTEAFF
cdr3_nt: TGTTCCAGCAGCTTAGAGGGACAGGGGTGGGACACTGAAGCTTTCTTT

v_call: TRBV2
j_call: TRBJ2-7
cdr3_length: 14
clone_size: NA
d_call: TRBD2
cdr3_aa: CASTITSAPYEQYF
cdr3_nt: TGTGCCAGCACAATAACTAGCGCTCCCTACGAGCAGTACTTC

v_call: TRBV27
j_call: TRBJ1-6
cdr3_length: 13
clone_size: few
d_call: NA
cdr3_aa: CASGEGLNSPLHF
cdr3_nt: TGTGCCAGCGGCGAGGGACTGAATTCACCCCTCCACTTT

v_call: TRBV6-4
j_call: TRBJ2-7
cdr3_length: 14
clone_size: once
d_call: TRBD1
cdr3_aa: CASSEGQDSYEQYF
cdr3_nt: TGTGCCAGCAGTGAGGGACAGGACTCCTACGAGCAGTACTTC

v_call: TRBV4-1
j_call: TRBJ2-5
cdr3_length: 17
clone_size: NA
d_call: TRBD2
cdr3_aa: CASSLGQSSGYQETQYF
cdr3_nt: TGCGCCAGCAGCCTCGGGCAGTCTAGCGGGTACCAAGAGACCCAGTACTTC

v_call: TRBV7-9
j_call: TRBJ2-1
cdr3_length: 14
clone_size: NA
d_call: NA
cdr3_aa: CSSSLEGAYNEQFF
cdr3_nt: TGTTCCAGCAGCTTAGAAGGGGCCTACAATGAGCAGTTCTTC

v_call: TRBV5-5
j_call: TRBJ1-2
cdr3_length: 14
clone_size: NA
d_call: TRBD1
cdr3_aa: CASSLPGGKYGYTF
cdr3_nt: TGTGCCAGCAGCCTCCCAGGGGGCAAGTATGGCTACACCTTC

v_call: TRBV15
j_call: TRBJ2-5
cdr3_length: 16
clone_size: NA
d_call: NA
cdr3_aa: CATSRAAGYAKETQYF
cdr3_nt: TGTGCCACCAGCAGAGCTGCAGGGTATGCAAAAGAGACCCAGTACTTC

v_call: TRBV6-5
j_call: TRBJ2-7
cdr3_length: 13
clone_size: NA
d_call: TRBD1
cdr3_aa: CASSRDRSYEQYF
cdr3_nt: TGTGCCAGCAGTCGGGACAGAAGCTACGAGCAGTACTTC

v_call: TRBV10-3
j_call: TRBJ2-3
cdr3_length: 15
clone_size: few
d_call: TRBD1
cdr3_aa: CAIRGGQGATDTQYF
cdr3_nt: TGTGCCATCAGGGGGGGACAGGGTGCCACAGATACGCAGTATTTT

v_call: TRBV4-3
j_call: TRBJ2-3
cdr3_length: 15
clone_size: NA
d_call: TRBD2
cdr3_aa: CASSQASGGADTQYF
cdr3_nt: TGCGCCAGCAGCCAAGCTAGCGGGGGGGCAGATACGCAGTATTTT

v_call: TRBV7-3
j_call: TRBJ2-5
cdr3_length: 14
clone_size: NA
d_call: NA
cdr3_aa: CASSLLGPRETQYF
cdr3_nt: TGTGCCAGCAGCTTATTGGGGCCTCGGGAGACCCAGTACTTC

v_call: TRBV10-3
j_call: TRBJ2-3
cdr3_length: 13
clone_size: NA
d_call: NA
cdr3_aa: CAIRQAVTDTQYF
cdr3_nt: TGTGCCATCAGACAAGCGGTTACAGATACGCAGTATTTT

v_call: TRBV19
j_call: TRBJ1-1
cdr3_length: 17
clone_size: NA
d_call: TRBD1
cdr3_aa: CASSMRSPGTENTEAFF
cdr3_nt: TGTGCCAGTAGTATGAGATCCCCCGGGACAGAGAACACTGAAGCTTTCTTT

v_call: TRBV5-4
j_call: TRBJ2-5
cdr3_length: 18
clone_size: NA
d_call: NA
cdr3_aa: CASSPGPRSVVTQETQYF
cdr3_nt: TGTGCCAGCAGCCCCGGCCCCCGTTCTGTGGTGACACAAGAGACCCAGTACTTC

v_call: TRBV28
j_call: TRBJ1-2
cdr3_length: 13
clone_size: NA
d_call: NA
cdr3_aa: CASSTRAFYGYTF
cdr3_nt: TGTGCCAGCAGTACCAGGGCGTTCTATGGCTACACCTTC

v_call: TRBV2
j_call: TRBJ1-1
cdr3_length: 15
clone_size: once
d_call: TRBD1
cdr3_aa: CASSVQGAENTEAFF
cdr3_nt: TGTGCCAGCAGTGTCCAGGGGGCTGAGAACACTGAAGCTTTCTTT

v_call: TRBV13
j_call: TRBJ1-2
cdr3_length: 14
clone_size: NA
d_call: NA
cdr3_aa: CASSRQPSNYGYTF
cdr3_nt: TGTGCCAGCAGCCGACAGCCATCTAACTATGGCTACACCTTC